One and the same sample provided the 8 T cell receptor beta chains below, sequenced in a study of B cell selection in AIRE deficiency (dated by TCRdb to the late 2010s). For sorting, conventional CD4 T cells were defined as CD4+CD127+ cells. The method was the immunoSEQ multiplex PCR assay. The source is immuneACCESS, and TCRdb retained only in-frame sequences with V and J called. Part of the clones is not carried over; for the studies checked, unresolved V genes explain less than half of this, and the remainder is unexplained. Recorded for this sample are roughly 25,000 clones; roughly 97% of them occurred a single time. 0.2% to 0.25% of the sample rests with the top ten. The sequenced material came from CD4+CD127+ conventional T cells sorted from PBMCs. The source is a human donor in good health.

The V gene is TRBV2, the J gene TRBJ1-1, with TRBD1 matching 9 bases. This CDR3 region has 14 residues. With V trimmed by 5 bases and J by 4 bases, 5 bases remained unmatched. Germline CDR1 reads SNHLY; CDR2 reads FYNNEI. The CDR3 reads CASSQQGAFTEAFF. In nucleotides, the CDR3 is TGTGCCAGCAGTCAACAGGGGGCCTTCACTGAAGCTTTCTTT.

The chain combines TRBV9 with TRBJ2-3; unclear D gene. V was clipped by 3 bases and J by 0 bases, with 8 bases between them. The CDR3 is 14 amino acids. Germline V lookup: CDR1 SGDLS, CDR2 YYNGEE. The CDR3: CASSEPSSTDTQYF. As DNA, the CDR3 is TGTGCCAGCAGCGAGCCCAGTAGCACAGATACGCAGTATTTT.

The chain joins TRBV28 to TRBJ2-3; D is possibly TRBD1 (6 bases). The CDR3 extends over 15 amino acids. Germline V lookup: CDR1 MDHEN, CDR2 SYDVKM. The germline V and J ends were trimmed by 6 bases and 1 base, with 14 bases remaining between them. CDR3 residues: CASRGGAGGTDTQYF. DNA for the CDR3: TGTGCCAGCAGGGGTGGGGCAGGGGGCACAGATACGCAGTATTTT.

This chain links TRBV2 with TRBJ2-1; the D is unclear. V lost 2 bases and J 4 bases, leaving 6 bases between the germline ends. Per germline, CDR1 SNHLY and CDR2 FYNNEI. This CDR3 has 13 residues. CDR3 in amino acids: CASSELVYNEQFF. CDR3 nucleotides: TGTGCCAGCAGTGAACTAGTTTACAATGAGCAGTTCTTC.

This clone was counted once. V usage is TRBV5-1 and J usage is TRBJ1-6; maybe TRBD1 (5 bases). V lost 2 bases and J lost 6, with 9 bases in between. Per the germline V gene, CDR1 is SGHRS and CDR2 is YFSETQ. The CDR3 loop spans 14 amino acids. The CDR3 region has the DNA TGCGCCAGCAGCTTAGGGGCGGGTAATTCACCCCTCCACTTT. Translating gives CASSLGAGNSPLHF.

The CDR3 sequence is CASSPDYQHNEQFF. CDR3 in DNA: TGTGCCAGCAGCCCCGACTACCAACACAATGAGCAGTTCTTC. The genes are TRBV11-2 and TRBJ2-1; TRBD2 is a possible D gene (5 bases). Trimming removed 5 bases at V and 5 bases at J, with 13 bases between. In germline, CDR1 is SGHAT, CDR2 FQNNGV. This CDR3 has 14 residues.

In its sample, this clone was seen once. The rearrangement uses TRBV19 and TRBJ2-1, with D possibly called TRBD1 or TRBD2 (5 bases each). The V gene lost 7 bases and the J gene lost 4 bases, with 17 bases spanning the gap. Germline CDR1 is LNHDA and CDR2 is SQIVND (reference sequence). The CDR3 consists of 15 residues. This chain's CDR3 is CASTLEGTKYNEQFF. The CDR3 DNA sequence: TGTGCCAGTACTCTAGAGGGGACCAAATACAATGAGCAGTTCTTC.

The J gene is TRBJ2-4, the V gene TRBV28; 7 nucleotides line up with TRBD2. From germline, CDR1 is MDHEN and CDR2 SYDVKM. The ends lost 7 bases at V and 6 bases at J; junction bases unmatched: 6. There are 13 residues in the CDR3. CDR3 coding DNA: TGTGCCAGCACCCCTGGGAGGGGAAACATTCAGTACTTC. Residues: CASTPGRGNIQYF.